What follows are 8 T cell receptor beta chains derived from one specimen sequenced in a study of blood T cell repertoires in COVID-19. The assay was immunoSEQ multiplex PCR, and TCRdb's table has in-frame clones only and misses some. This table holds just under 80,000 clones, approximately 78% found once. Sequenced: peripheral blood. Source of these receptors: a woman in her sixties or seventies with acute or convalescent COVID-19.

CDR3 DNA: TGTGCCAGCAGCTTCGGGGCTAGCGGAGGTTACGAGCAGTACTTC. Its protein is CASSFGASGGYEQYF. This chain links TRBV5-8 with TRBJ2-7; TRBD2 agrees at 7 bases. Germline lookup yields CDR1 SGHTS and CDR2 YDEGEE. This CDR3 is 15 amino acids long. The ends lost 2 bases at V and 4 bases at J; junction bases unmatched: 9. Full variable domain (outside the CDR3, taken from reference TRBV5-8 and TRBJ2-7): EAGVTQSPTHLIKTRGQQATLRCSPISGHTSVYWYQQALGLGLQFLLWYDEGEERNRGNFPPRFSGRQFPNYSSELNVNALELEDSALYLCASSFGASGGYEQYFGPGTRLTVT.

The V and J genes are TRBV11-3 and TRBJ2-3; 7 bases agree with TRBD2. The V segment lost 1 base and the J segment 14 bases; nucleotides outside the gene matches: 9. The CDR3 extends over 13 amino acids. Germline V gives CDR1 SGHNT, CDR2 YENEEA. CDR3 loop: CASSLGGGSDRYF. In nucleotides, the CDR3 is TGTGCCAGCAGCTTAGGGGGGGGGTCGGATCGGTATTTT.

CDR3 sequence: CASSALGTGASEQYF. CDR3 DNA sequence: TGCGCCAGCAGCGCCCTCGGGACAGGCGCGTCCGAGCAGTACTTC. The chain has TRBV4-1 and TRBJ2-7, with 8 bases identical to TRBD1. CDR3 size: 15 residues. The junction had 12 bases not matched to a gene; V was cut back by 5 bases and J by 6 bases. The germline V gene has CDR1 MGHRA and CDR2 YSYEKL.

The sample holds one count of this clone. This rearrangement joins TRBV27 to TRBJ2-3; 7 bases are shared with TRBD2. The CDR3 runs to 14 residues. J lost 0 bases, V lost 5 bases, and 2 bases had no gene match. Germline loops: CDR1 MNHEY, CDR2 SMNVEV (reference sequence). The CDR3 DNA is TGTGCCAGCAGTCTAGCGGCTAGCACAGATACGCAGTATTTT. It specifies CASSLAASTDTQYF.

This clone was seen just once. The genes are TRBV15 and TRBJ2-1, with D possibly being TRBD2 (6 bases). The CDR3 length is 15 residues. The germline V gene encodes CDR1 LNHNV and CDR2 YYDKDF (reference sequence). V gave up 5 bases and J gave up 6 bases, with 17 bases separating them. The CDR3 here is CATSPLGRGPNEQFF. CDR3 nucleotide sequence: TGTGCCACCAGCCCCCTCGGGAGAGGGCCCAATGAGCAGTTCTTC. Variable domain in full (rest from reference TRBV15 and TRBJ2-1): DAMVIQNPRYQVTQFGKPVTLSCSQTLNHNVMYWYQQKSSQAPKLLFHYYDKDFNNEADTPDNFQSRRPNTSFCFLDIRSPGLGDTAMYLCATSPLGRGPNEQFFGPGTRLTVL.

The CDR3 here is CASSRSITGNTIYF. The CDR3 bases are TGTGCCAGCAGTCGGTCCATCACTGGAAACACCATATATTTT. The chain is built from TRBV2 and TRBJ1-3; D ambiguous. The length of the CDR3 is 14 residues. Between the trimmed V and J ends, which lost 5 bases and 2 bases, there was a span of 10 bases. The germline V gene has CDR1 SNHLY and CDR2 FYNNEI.

The J gene is TRBJ2-7, the V gene TRBV18, with a possible D match to TRBD2 (6 bases). CDR1 is KGHSH, CDR2 LQKENI, per germline. Trimming removed 3 bases at V and 7 bases at J, with 19 bases between. The CDR3 loop spans 15 amino acids. CDR3 region: CASSPVSVAGKEQYF. Written as DNA, the CDR3 is TGTGCCAGCTCACCCGTATCGGTCGCGGGGAAAGAGCAGTACTTC.

This sequence joins TRBV7-8 and TRBJ2-2; weak D call: TRBD1 (5 bases). The germline V gene encodes CDR1 SGHVS and CDR2 FQNEAQ. The V gene lost 0 bases and the J gene lost 2 bases, with 16 bases spanning the gap. This CDR3 has 18 residues. CDR3 coding DNA: TGTGCCAGCAGCTTAGCGTATGCGAGACAGAGAAACACCGGGGAGCTGTTTTTT. Translating it yields CASSLAYARQRNTGELFF.